This TCR beta chain was recorded in a study of CD8 T cells in ankylosing spondylitis. Overall study results and limits: Apparently characteristic of ankylosing spondylitis blood was a TCR beta motif (under ten highly homologous variants). Certain motif variants had earlier been reported in reactive arthritis synovial fluid and blood. Clones linked with disease were CD8+ and fairly uncommon in the peripheral blood.

The germline V and J ends were trimmed by 2 bases and 0 bases, with 13 bases remaining between them. There are 16 residues in the CDR3. Remarks on this clonotype: Its specificity is unknown.

Researchers built TCR beta libraries using quantitative 5'-RACE with molecular barcodes. In TCRdb, the 5' RACE reads were re-called with MiXCR into one record per CDR3 protein. The sample contains approximately 140,000 distinct CDR3 sequences, around two fifths of which appear only once. This sequence originates from a male donor with ankylosing spondylitis. Input material: synovial fluid, either unsorted or a sorted T cell fraction (not recorded which). The rearrangement uses TRBV12-3 or TRBV12-4 and TRBJ2-5; D gene unclear. Written as DNA, the CDR3 is TGTGCCAGCAGTTTAAGAGACTTTCCGTACCAAGAGACCCAGTACTTC. Its translation is CASSLRDFPYQETQYF.